This TCR beta chain was obtained from a study of T cells in Graves' hyperthyroidism and ophthalmopathy. Study at large: Initial diagnosis, before any treatment, was when peripheral blood was collected.

This CDR3 has 15 amino acids. The J segment lost 7 bases and the V segment lost 0 bases, leaving 5 bases of the junction unmatched. CDR1 is SGDLS and CDR2 is YYNGEE in the germline V gene. TCR beta CDR3 sequences were amplified from RNA transcripts. The primer set for the first-round RT-PCR of the TCR CDR3 was HTBI. In TCRdb, the multiplex PCR reads were re-called with MiXCR into one record per CDR3 protein. The sample lists around 300,000 distinct CDR3 sequences; around 15% were seen once. The TCR was taken from a woman between 40 and 50 years old with Graves' hyperthyroidism. The sample comprised blood. This rearrangement joins TRBV9 to TRBJ2-1; TRBD1 aligns across 9 bases. The CDR3, as DNA: TGTGCCAGCAGCGTAGAACAGGGGGCGGGGAATGAGCAGTTCTTC. As protein: CASSVEQGAGNEQFF.